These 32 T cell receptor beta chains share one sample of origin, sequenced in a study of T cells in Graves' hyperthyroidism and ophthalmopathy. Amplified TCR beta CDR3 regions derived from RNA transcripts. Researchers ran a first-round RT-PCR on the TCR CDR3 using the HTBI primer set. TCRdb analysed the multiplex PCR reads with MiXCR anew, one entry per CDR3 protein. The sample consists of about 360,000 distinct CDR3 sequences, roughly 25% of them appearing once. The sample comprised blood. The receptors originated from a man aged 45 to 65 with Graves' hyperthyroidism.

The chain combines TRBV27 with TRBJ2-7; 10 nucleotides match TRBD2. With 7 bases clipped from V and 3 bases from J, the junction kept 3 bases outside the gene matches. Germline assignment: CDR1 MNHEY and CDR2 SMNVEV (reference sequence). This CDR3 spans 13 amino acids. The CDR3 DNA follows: TGTGCCAGCAAAGAGCGGGAGGGCTACGAGCAGTACTTC. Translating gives CASKEREGYEQYF.

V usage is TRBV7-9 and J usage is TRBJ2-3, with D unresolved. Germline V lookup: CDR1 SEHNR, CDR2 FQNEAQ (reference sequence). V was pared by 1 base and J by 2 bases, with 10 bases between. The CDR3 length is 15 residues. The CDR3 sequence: CASSLVVGFTDTQYF. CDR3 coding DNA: TGTGCCAGCAGCTTAGTCGTGGGGTTCACAGATACGCAGTATTTT.

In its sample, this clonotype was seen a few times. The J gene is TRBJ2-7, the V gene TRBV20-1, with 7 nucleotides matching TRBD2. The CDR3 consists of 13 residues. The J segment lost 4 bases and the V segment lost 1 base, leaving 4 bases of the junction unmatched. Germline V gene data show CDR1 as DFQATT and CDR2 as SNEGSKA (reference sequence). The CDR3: CSARAGREYEQYF. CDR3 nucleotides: TGCAGTGCTAGAGCAGGGCGGGAGTACGAGCAGTACTTC.

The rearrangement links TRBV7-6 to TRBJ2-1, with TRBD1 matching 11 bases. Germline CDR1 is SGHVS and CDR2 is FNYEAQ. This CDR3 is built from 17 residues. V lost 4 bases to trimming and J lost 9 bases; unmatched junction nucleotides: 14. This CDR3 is CASSSSHEDRGLGEQFF. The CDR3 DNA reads TGTGCCAGCAGCTCAAGCCACGAGGACAGGGGGCTAGGTGAGCAGTTCTTC.

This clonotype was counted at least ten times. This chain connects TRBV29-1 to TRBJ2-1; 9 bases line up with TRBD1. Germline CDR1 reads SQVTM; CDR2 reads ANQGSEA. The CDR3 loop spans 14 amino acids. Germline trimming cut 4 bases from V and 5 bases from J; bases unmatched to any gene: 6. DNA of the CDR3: TGCAGCGTTGGAGGGACAGGGTTGAACAATGAGCAGTTCTTC. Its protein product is CSVGGTGLNNEQFF.

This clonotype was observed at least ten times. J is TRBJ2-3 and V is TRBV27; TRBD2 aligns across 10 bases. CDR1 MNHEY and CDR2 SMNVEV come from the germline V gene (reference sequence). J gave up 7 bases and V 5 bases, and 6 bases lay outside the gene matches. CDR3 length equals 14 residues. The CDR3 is CASSPSGRPYTQYF. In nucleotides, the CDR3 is TGTGCCAGCAGTCCTAGCGGGAGACCATATACGCAGTATTTT.

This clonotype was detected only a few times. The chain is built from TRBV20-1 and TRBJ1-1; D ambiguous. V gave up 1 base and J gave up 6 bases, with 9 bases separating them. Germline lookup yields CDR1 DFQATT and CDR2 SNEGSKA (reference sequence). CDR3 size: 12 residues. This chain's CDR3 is CSARGQVPEAFF. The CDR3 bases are TGCAGTGCTAGAGGGCAGGTCCCTGAAGCTTTCTTT.

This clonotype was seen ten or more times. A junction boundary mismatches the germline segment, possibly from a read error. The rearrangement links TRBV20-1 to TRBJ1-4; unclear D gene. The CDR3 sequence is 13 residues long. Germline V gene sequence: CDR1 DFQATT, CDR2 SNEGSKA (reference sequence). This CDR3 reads CSARDNVGEKLFF. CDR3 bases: TGCAGTGCGAGAGACAACGTGGGGGAAAAACTGTTTTTT.

CDR3 DNA sequence: TGCAGTGCTAGAGGAGGGCAGGGTATTCGGGCTTTCTTT. Translated, it gives CSARGGQGIRAFF. The V and J genes are TRBV20-1 and TRBJ1-1, with TRBD1 as a possible D gene (5 bases). The CDR3 contains 13 residues. Germline V lookup: CDR1 DFQATT, CDR2 SNEGSKA (reference sequence). Trimming removed 1 base at V and 11 bases at J, with 17 bases between.

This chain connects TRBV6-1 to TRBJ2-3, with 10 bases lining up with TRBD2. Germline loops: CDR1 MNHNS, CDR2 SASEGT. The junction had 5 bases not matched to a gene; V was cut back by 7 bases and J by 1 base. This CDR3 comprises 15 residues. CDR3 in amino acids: CASNPLAGGTDTQYF. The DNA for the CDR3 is TGTGCCAGCAACCCCCTAGCGGGAGGCACAGATACGCAGTATTTT.

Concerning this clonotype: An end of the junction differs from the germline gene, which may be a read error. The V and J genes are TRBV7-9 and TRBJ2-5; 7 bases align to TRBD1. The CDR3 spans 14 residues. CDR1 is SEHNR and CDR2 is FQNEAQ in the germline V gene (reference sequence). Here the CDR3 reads CASSLYPPGQQFDF. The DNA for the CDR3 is TGTGCCAGCAGCTTATACCCTCCGGGACAGCAATTTGACTTC.

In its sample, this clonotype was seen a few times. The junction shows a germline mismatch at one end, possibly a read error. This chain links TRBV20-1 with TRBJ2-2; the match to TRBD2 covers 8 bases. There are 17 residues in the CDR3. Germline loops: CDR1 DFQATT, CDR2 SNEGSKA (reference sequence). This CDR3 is CSTRGDLGLANTGELFF. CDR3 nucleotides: TGCAGTACTAGGGGCGACTTGGGACTAGCGAACACCGGGGAGCTGTTTTTT.

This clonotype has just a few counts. CDR3 amino acids: CASSEVGDEQYF. As DNA, the CDR3 is TGTGCCAGCAGTGAAGTTGGGGACGAGCAGTACTTC. The rearrangement joins TRBV6-1 to TRBJ2-7; no definite D call. Trimming removed 1 base from V and 5 bases from J, with 6 bases in between. CDR3 length equals 12 residues. CDR1 MNHNS and CDR2 SASEGT come from the germline V gene.

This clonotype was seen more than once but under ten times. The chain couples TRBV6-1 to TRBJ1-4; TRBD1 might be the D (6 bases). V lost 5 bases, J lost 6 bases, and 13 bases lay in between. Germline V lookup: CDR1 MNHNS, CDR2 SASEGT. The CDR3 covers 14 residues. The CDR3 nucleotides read TGTGCCAGCAGTTTAAGGGGGATGGATGAAAAACTGTTTTTT. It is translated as CASSLRGMDEKLFF.

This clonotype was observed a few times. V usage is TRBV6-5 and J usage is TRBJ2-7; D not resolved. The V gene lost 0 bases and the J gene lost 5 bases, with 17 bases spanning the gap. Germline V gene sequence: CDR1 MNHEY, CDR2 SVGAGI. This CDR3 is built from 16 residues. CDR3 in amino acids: CASSYSTLRMFDEQYF. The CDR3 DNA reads TGTGCCAGCAGTTACTCGACCCTGCGTATGTTCGACGAGCAGTACTTC.

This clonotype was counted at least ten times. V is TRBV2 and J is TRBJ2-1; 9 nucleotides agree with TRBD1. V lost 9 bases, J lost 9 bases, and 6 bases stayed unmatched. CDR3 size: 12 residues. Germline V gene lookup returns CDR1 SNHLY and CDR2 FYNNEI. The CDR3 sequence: CARSGQGGEQFF. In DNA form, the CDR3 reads TGTGCCAGATCGGGACAGGGAGGTGAGCAGTTCTTC. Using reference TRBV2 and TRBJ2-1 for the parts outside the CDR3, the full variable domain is EPEVTQTPSHQVTQMGQEVILRCVPISNHLYFYWYRQILGQKVEFLVSFYNNEISEKSEIFDDQFSVERPDGSNFTLKIRSTKLEDSAMYFCARSGQGGEQFFGPGTRLTVL.

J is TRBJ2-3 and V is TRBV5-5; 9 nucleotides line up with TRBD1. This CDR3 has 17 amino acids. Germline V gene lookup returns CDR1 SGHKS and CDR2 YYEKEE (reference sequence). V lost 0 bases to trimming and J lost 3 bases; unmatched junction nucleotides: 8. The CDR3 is CASSLVPTGGWTDTQYF. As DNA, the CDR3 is TGTGCCAGCAGCTTGGTACCTACAGGGGGCTGGACAGATACGCAGTATTTT.

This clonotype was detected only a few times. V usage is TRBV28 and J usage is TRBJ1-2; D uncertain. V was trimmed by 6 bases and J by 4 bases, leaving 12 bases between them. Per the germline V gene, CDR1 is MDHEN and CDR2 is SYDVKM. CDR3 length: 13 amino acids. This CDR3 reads CASRHPGSYGYTF. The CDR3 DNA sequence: TGTGCCAGCAGGCATCCGGGATCCTATGGCTACACCTTC.

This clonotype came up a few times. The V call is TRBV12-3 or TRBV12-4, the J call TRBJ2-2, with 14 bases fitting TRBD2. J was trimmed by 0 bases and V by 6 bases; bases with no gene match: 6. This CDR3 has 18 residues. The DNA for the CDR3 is TGTGCCAGCAGATCCGGGACTAGCGGGGGTCCGAACACCGGGGAGCTGTTTTTT. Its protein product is CASRSGTSGGPNTGELFF.

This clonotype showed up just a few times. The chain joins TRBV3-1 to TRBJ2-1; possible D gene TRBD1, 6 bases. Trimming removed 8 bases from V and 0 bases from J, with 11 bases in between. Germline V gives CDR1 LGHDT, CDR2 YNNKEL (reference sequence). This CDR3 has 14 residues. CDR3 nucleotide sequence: TGTGCCAGCTCTTGGGACACCTCCTACAATGAGCAGTTCTTC. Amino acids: CASSWDTSYNEQFF.

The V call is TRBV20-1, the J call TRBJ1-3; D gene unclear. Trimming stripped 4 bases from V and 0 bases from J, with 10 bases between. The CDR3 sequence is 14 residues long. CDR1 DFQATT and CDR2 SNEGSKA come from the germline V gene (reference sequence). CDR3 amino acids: CSAMTENSGNTIYF. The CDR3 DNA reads TGCAGTGCTATGACGGAAAACTCTGGAAACACCATATATTTT.

CDR3 in DNA: TGTGCCAGCAGGGGGGTCCAGCGGGATTACAATGAGCAGTTCTTC. Residues: CASRGVQRDYNEQFF. V usage is TRBV6-2 or TRBV6-3 and J usage is TRBJ2-1, with 7 positions matching TRBD2. The CDR3 is 15 amino acids. With V trimmed by 6 bases and J by 4 bases, 9 bases remained unmatched. Germline-derived CDR1 and CDR2 are MNHEY and SVGEGT.

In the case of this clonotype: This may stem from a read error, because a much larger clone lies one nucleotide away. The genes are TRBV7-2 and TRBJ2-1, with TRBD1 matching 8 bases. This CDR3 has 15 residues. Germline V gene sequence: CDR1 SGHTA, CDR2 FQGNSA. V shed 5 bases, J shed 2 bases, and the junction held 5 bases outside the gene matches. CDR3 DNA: TGTGCCAGCAGCCCCAGGGGGCGGGCCTACAATGAGCAGTTCTTC. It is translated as CASSPRGRAYNEQFF. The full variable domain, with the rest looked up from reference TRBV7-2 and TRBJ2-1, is GAGVSQSPSNKVTEKGKDVELRCDPISGHTALYWYRQSLGQGLEFLIYFQGNSAPDKSGLPSDRFSAERTGGSVSTLTIQRTQQEDSAVYLCASSPRGRAYNEQFFGPGTRLTVL.

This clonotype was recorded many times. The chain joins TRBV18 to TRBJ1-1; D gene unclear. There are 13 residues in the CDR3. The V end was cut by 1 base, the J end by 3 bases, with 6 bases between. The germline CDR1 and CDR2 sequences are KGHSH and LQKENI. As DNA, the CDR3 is TGTGCCAGCTCACCACTGCGGGACACTGAAGCTTTCTTT. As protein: CASSPLRDTEAFF.

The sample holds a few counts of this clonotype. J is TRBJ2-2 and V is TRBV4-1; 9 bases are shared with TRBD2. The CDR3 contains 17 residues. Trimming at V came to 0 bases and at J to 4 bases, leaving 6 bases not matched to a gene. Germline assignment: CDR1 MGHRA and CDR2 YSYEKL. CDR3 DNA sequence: TGCGCCAGCAGCCAAGATCAAATAGCGGGGGTCACCGGGGAGCTGTTTTTT. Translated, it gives CASSQDQIAGVTGELFF.

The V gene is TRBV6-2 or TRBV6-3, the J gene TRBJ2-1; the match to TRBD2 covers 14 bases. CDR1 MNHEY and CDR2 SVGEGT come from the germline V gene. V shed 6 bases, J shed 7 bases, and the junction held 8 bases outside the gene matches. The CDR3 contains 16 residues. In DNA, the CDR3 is TGTGCCAGCAGCCCGGGACTAGCGGGAGTGGGTAATGAGCAGTTCTTC. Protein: CASSPGLAGVGNEQFF.

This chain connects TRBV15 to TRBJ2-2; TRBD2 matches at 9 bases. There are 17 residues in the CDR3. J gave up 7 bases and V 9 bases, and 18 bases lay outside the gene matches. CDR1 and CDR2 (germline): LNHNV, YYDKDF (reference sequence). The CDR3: CATVLAGPGSYGGELFF. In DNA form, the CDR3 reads TGTGCCACTGTCCTAGCGGGACCCGGGAGCTATGGCGGGGAGCTGTTTTTT.

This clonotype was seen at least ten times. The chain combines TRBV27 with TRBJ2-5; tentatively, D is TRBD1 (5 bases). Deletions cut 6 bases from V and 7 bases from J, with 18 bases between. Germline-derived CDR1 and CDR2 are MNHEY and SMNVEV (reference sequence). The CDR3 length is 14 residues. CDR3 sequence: CASSLHAGKGTQYF. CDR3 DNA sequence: TGTGCCAGCAGCCTCCACGCAGGGAAAGGGACCCAGTACTTC.

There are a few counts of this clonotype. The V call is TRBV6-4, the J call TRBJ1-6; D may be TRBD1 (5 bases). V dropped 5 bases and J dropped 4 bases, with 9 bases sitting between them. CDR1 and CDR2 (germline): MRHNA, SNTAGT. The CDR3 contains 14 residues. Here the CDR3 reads CASSRDGYNSPLHF. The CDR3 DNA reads TGTGCCAGCAGTCGGGACGGTTATAATTCACCCCTCCACTTT.

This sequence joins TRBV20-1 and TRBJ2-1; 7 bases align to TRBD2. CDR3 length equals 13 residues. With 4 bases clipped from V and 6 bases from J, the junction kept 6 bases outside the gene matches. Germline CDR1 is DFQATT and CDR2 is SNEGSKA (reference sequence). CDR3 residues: CSAKVGGFNEQFF. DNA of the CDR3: TGCAGTGCTAAGGTGGGAGGGTTCAATGAGCAGTTCTTC.

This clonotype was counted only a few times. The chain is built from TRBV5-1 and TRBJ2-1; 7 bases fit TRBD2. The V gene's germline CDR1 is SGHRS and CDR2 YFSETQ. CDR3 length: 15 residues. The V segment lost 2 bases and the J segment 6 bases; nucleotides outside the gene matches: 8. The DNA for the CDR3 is TGCGCCAGCAGCTTTATTGCGGGAGCGGTCAATGAGCAGTTCTTC. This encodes CASSFIAGAVNEQFF.

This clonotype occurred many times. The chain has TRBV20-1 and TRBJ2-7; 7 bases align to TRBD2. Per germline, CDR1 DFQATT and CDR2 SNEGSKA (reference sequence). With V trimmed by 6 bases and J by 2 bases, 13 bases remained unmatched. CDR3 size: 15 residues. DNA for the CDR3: TGCAGTGCCCCCCCTCGGGGAGGGAGCGCCTACGAGCAGTACTTC. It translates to CSAPPRGGSAYEQYF.